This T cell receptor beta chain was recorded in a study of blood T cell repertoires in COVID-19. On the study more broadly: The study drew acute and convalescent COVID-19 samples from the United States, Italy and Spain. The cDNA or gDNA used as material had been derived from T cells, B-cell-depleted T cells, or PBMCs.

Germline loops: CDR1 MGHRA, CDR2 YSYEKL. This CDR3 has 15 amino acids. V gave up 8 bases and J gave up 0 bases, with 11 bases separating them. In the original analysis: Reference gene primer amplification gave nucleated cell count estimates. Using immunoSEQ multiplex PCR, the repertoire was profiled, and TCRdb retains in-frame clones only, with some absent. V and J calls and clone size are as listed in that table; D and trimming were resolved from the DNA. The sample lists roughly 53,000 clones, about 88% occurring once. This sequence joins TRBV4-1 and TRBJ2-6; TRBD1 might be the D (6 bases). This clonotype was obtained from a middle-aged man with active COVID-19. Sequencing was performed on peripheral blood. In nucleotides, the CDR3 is TGCGCCAGCGGAAACAGGGTCTCTGGGGCCAACGTCCTGACTTTC. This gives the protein CASGNRVSGANVLTF.